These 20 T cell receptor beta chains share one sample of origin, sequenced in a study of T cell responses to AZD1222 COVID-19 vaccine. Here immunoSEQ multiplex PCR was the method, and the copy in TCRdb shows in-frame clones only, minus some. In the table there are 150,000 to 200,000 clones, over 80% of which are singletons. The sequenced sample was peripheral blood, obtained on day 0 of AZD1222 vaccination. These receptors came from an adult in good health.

CDR3 sequence reads: CASAGGAQSGANVLTF. Written as DNA, the CDR3 is TGTGCCAGCGCTGGCGGGGCCCAGTCTGGGGCCAACGTCCTGACTTTC. This chain joins TRBV7-9 and TRBJ2-6, with D possibly matching TRBD2 (6 bases). Germline-derived CDR1 and CDR2 are SEHNR and FQNEAQ (reference sequence). This CDR3 is 16 amino acids long. V dropped 8 bases and J dropped 1 base, with 15 bases sitting between them.

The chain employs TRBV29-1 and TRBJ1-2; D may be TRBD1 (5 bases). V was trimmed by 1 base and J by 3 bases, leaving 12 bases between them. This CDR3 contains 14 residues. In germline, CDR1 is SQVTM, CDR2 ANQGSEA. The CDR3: CSVEVGGSDYGYTF. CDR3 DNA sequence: TGCAGCGTTGAAGTCGGGGGGTCGGACTATGGCTACACCTTC.

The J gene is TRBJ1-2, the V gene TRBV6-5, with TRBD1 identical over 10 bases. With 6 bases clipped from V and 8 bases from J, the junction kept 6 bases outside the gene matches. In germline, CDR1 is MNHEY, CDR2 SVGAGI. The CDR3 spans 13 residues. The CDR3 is CASRLGQGRGYTF. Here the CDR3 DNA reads TGTGCCAGCAGATTGGGACAGGGGAGAGGCTACACCTTC.

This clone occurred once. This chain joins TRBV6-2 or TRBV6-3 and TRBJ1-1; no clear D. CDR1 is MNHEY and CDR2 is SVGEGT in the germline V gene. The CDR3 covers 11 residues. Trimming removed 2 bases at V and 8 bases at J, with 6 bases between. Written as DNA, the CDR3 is TGTGCCAGCAGTTACGCCCGGGAAGCTTTCTTT. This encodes CASSYAREAFF.

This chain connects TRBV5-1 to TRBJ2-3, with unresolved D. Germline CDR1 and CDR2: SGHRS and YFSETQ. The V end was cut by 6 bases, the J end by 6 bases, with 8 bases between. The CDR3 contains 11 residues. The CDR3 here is CASISGDTQYF. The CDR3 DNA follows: TGCGCCAGCATTTCCGGGGATACGCAGTATTTT.

The CDR3 nucleotides read TGTGCCAGTAGTATGTTGGGGGCCGAGACCCAGTACTTC. Protein sequence: CASSMLGAETQYF. The chain joins TRBV19 to TRBJ2-5, with D possibly matching TRBD1 (6 bases). V was pared by 3 bases and J by 5 bases, with 10 bases between. The CDR3 covers 13 residues. Germline V CDR1 and CDR2: LNHDA, SQIVND (reference sequence).

In DNA, the CDR3 is TGTGCCAGCCGCTCGGGGACAGGGGCGGTGTCCTACGAGCAGTACTTC. Translated: CASRSGTGAVSYEQYF. V and J are TRBV7-9 and TRBJ2-7, with 10 bases fitting TRBD1. The germline V gene encodes CDR1 SEHNR and CDR2 FQNEAQ (reference sequence). V was clipped by 8 bases and J by 1 base; unmatched bases: 11. The CDR3 runs 16 residues.

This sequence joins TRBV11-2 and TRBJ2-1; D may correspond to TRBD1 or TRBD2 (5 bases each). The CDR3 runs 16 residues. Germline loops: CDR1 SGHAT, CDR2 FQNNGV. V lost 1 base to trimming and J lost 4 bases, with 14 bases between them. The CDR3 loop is CASSLVPGTTYNEQFF. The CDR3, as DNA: TGTGCCAGCAGCTTAGTCCCCGGGACGACTTACAATGAGCAGTTCTTC.

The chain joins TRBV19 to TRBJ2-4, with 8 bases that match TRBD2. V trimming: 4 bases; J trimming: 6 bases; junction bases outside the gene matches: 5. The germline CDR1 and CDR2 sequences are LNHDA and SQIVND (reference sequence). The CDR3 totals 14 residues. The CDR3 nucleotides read TGTGCCAGTAGTACGGCGGGGGGAGGAAACATTCAGTACTTC. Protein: CASSTAGGGNIQYF.

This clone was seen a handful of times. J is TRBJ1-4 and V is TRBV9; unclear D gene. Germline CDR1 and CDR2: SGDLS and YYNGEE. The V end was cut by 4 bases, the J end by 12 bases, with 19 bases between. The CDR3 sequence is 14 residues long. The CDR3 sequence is CASSHSLRPEELFF. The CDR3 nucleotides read TGTGCCAGCAGCCATTCCCTCAGGCCCGAGGAACTGTTTTTT.

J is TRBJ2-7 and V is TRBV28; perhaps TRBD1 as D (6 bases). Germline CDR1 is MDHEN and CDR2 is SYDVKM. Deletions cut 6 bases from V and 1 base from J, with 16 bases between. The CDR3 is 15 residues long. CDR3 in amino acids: CASRSGQKLSYEQYF. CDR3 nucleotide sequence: TGTGCCAGCAGATCCGGACAGAAATTATCCTACGAGCAGTACTTC.

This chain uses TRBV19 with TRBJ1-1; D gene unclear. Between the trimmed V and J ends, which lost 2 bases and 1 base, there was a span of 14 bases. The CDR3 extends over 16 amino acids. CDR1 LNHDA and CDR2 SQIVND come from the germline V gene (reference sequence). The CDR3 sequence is CASSIFSRLKNTEAFF. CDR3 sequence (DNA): TGTGCCAGTAGTATATTCTCCAGACTTAAGAACACTGAAGCTTTCTTT.

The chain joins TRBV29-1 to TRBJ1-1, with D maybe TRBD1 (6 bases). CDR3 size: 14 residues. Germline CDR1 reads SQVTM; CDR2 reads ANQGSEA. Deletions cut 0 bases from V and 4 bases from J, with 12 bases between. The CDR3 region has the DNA TGCAGCGTTGAAGAGCAGGGGTTACGCACTGAAGCTTTCTTT. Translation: CSVEEQGLRTEAFF.

The CDR3 loop is CASSLGQADTQYF. The CDR3 nucleotides are TGTGCCAGCAGCTTGGGACAAGCAGATACGCAGTATTTT. The genes are TRBV7-8 and TRBJ2-3; a possible D gene is TRBD1 (6 bases). V lost 3 bases and J lost 4, with 8 bases in between. Germline V lookup: CDR1 SGHVS, CDR2 FQNEAQ. The CDR3 length is 13 residues.

The CDR3 DNA is TGTGCCAGCAGTTCCTATGGGGGGGAAAAACTGTTTTTT. Protein: CASSSYGGEKLFF. The V call is TRBV28, the J call TRBJ1-4; D may be TRBD1 (5 bases). The V gene's germline CDR1 is MDHEN and CDR2 SYDVKM. The germline V and J ends were trimmed by 4 bases and 8 bases, with 11 bases remaining between them. CDR3 length: 13 amino acids.

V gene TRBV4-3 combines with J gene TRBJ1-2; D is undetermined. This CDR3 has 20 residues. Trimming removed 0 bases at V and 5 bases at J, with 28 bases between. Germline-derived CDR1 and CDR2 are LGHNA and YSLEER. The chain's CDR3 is CASSQDTGRSSDGLLYGYTF. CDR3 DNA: TGCGCCAGCAGCCAAGACACCGGACGGAGCTCTGATGGGCTGTTATATGGCTACACCTTC.

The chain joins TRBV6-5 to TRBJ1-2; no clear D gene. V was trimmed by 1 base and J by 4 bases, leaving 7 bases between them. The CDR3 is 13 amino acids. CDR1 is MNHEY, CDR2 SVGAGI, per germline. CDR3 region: CASSYFPGYGYTF. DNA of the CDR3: TGTGCCAGCAGTTACTTCCCTGGCTATGGCTACACCTTC.

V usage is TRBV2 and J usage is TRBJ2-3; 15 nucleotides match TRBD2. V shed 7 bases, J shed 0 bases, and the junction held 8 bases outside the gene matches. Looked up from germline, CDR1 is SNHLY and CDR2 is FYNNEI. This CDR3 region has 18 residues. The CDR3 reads CASILLGLAGGSTDTQYF. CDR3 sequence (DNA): TGTGCCAGCATCTTGCTTGGACTAGCGGGGGGGAGCACAGATACGCAGTATTTT.

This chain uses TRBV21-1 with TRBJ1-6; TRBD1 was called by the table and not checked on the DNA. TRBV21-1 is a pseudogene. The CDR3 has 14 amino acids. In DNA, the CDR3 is TGTGCCAGCAGCATGACAGGGGGTAATTCACCCCTCCACTTT. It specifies CASSMTGGNSPLHF.

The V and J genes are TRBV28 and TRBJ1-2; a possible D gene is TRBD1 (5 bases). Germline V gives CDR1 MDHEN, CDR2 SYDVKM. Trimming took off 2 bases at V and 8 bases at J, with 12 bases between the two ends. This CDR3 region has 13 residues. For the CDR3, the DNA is TGTGCCAGCAGTTTAGGGGGGGTACGGGGCTACACCTTC. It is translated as CASSLGGVRGYTF.